This entry lists 27 T cell receptor beta chains sequenced from one sample in a study of CD8 T cells in ankylosing spondylitis. TCRdb redid the calling of the 5' RACE reads with MiXCR, one entry per CDR3 protein. The sample holds fewer than 250,000 distinct CDR3 sequences; 30% to 40% are singletons and the top ten take 4% to 5%. Sequenced input: blood, either unsorted or a sorted T cell fraction (not recorded which). These receptors were collected from a male donor with ankylosing spondylitis or in good health (not recorded which).

The chain joins TRBV12-3 or TRBV12-4 to TRBJ2-2; no reliable D call. This CDR3 is built from 12 residues. V was pared by 5 bases and J by 6 bases, with 7 bases between. The CDR3 loop is CASSPGAGELFF. The CDR3 region has the DNA TGTGCCAGCAGTCCCGGCGCCGGGGAGCTGTTTTTT.

This clonotype has a handful of counts. The CDR3 DNA reads TGCAGTGCTTTGGTAGCGGGGGGCCCGGGCACAGATACGCAGTATTTT. Translating gives CSALVAGGPGTDTQYF. The chain carries TRBV20-1 and TRBJ2-3, with 10 bases matching TRBD2. V lost 5 bases and J lost 1; bases outside the gene matches: 9. The CDR3 loop spans 16 amino acids. Germline V gene data show CDR1 as DFQATT and CDR2 as SNEGSKA (reference sequence).

The rearrangement links TRBV12-3 or TRBV12-4 to TRBJ2-5, with D perhaps assigned TRBD1 or TRBD2 (5 bases each). The CDR3 has 14 residues. V was pared by 7 bases and J by 2 bases, with 14 bases between. The CDR3 here is CASTLREGQETQYF. DNA of the CDR3: TGTGCCAGCACCCTGCGAGAGGGGCAAGAGACCCAGTACTTC.

This clonotype occurred a few times. The chain joins TRBV20-1 to TRBJ2-5; D tentatively reads TRBD1 or TRBD2 (5 bases each). CDR1 and CDR2 (germline): DFQATT, SNEGSKA (reference sequence). This CDR3 has 17 residues. The V end lost 0 bases, the J end lost 5 bases, and 22 bases lay between the germline ends. The CDR3 spells CSARDGSGAGYIETQYF. The DNA of the CDR3 is TGCAGTGCTAGAGATGGATCCGGGGCCGGCTACATCGAGACCCAGTACTTC.

V is TRBV12-3 or TRBV12-4 and J is TRBJ2-2; 9 bases are shared with TRBD2. This CDR3 comprises 14 residues. V shed 8 bases and J 6 bases; nucleotides not matched to a gene: 7. The CDR3 nucleotides read TGTGCCAGCCGGCCAGCGGGGGGCCCCGGGGAGCTGTTTTTT. Its protein product is CASRPAGGPGELFF.

This rearrangement joins TRBV5-5 to TRBJ1-3; 7 bases fit TRBD1. The ends lost 3 bases at V and 0 bases at J; junction bases unmatched: 12. CDR3 length equals 18 residues. In germline, CDR1 is SGHKS, CDR2 YYEKEE (reference sequence). CDR3 in DNA: TGTGCCAGCAGCTCCCCGGACAGGAAGATACGCTCTGGAAACACCATATATTTT. Translating gives CASSSPDRKIRSGNTIYF.

This rearrangement joins TRBV28 to TRBJ2-7; TRBD1 or TRBD2 may be the D gene (5 bases each). The J call may be in error: the DNA end matches TRBJ2-1 better. The germline gives CDR1 MDHEN, CDR2 SYDVKM. The CDR3 covers 15 residues. CDR3 sequence reads: CASSYARGTPDEQFF. As DNA, the CDR3 is TGTGCCAGCAGTTATGCCCGAGGGACGCCGGACGAGCAGTTCTTC.

The gene calls are TRBV9 and TRBJ2-1, with a possible D match to TRBD1 (6 bases). Germline V CDR1 and CDR2: SGDLS, YYNGEE. The CDR3 is made up of 16 amino acids. The ends were cut back, 0 bases at V and 3 bases at J, with 13 bases in the middle. CDR3 sequence (DNA): TGTGCCAGCAGCGTAGAGGGGCAGGGGAACTACAATGAGCAGTTCTTC. It yields the protein CASSVEGQGNYNEQFF.

V usage is TRBV6-1 and J usage is TRBJ2-7, with 8 bases that match TRBD1. With 5 bases clipped from V and 5 bases from J, the junction kept 8 bases outside the gene matches. Germline CDR1 reads MNHNS; CDR2 reads SASEGT. The CDR3 covers 14 residues. The CDR3 spells CASSTRTGWHEQYF. The CDR3 DNA reads as TGTGCCAGCAGTACCCGGACAGGGTGGCACGAGCAGTACTTC.

The rearrangement links TRBV5-5 to TRBJ1-6, with D perhaps matching TRBD1 (6 bases). V shed 5 bases and J shed 4 bases, with 16 bases lying between them. CDR3 length: 16 amino acids. Germline V lookup: CDR1 SGHKS, CDR2 YYEKEE (reference sequence). The chain's CDR3 is CASSLHGQTYNSPLHF. The CDR3, as DNA: TGTGCCAGCAGTTTACACGGACAGACGTATAATTCACCCCTCCACTTT.

The rearrangement joins TRBV7-9 to TRBJ1-3, with D uncertain. The CDR3 is made up of 13 amino acids. Germline values: CDR1 SEHNR, CDR2 FQNEAQ (reference sequence). V lost 5 bases to trimming and J lost 4 bases, with 9 bases between them. CDR3 nucleotides: TGTGCCAGCAGCCAGCCGTCGGGAAACACCATATATTTT. This codes for CASSQPSGNTIYF.

The gene calls are TRBV20-1 and TRBJ2-3, with TRBD2 identical over 11 bases. Germline CDR1 DFQATT, CDR2 SNEGSKA (reference sequence). V lost 7 bases, J lost 2 bases, and 11 bases stayed unmatched. CDR3 length equals 16 residues. The chain's CDR3 is CSGLLTSGALTDTQYF. CDR3 bases: TGCAGTGGATTACTGACTAGCGGGGCCCTCACAGATACGCAGTATTTT.

J is TRBJ2-3 and V is TRBV5-1; TRBD2 matches at 8 bases. This CDR3 has 15 residues. Trimming cost V 4 bases and J 1 base; bases outside gene matches: 5. Germline V gene sequence: CDR1 SGHRS, CDR2 YFSETQ. The CDR3 spells CASSGTRSGTDTQYF. The DNA for the CDR3 is TGCGCCAGCAGCGGGACTAGGTCCGGCACAGATACGCAGTATTTT.

This CDR3 is CASSLGTHRDIQYF. The CDR3 DNA is TGTGCCAGCAGCTTAGGGACCCATCGGGACATTCAGTACTTC. The V gene is TRBV9, the J gene TRBJ2-4; D possibly matches TRBD1 or TRBD2 (5 bases each). V lost 4 bases and J lost 8, with 16 bases in between. Germline CDR1 SGDLS, CDR2 YYNGEE. The CDR3 is made up of 14 amino acids.

A few counts support this clonotype. The chain joins TRBV20-1 to TRBJ1-2; D possibly corresponds to TRBD1 (6 bases). CDR3 length: 13 amino acids. Germline-derived CDR1 and CDR2 are DFQATT and SNEGSKA (reference sequence). The V end was cut by 4 bases, the J end by 0 bases, with 9 bases between. Here the CDR3 DNA reads TGCAGTGCTACGACAGGATCTAACTATGGCTACACCTTC. Amino acid sequence: CSATTGSNYGYTF.

This chain uses TRBV9 with TRBJ2-1; TRBD1 might be the D (5 bases). V gave up 4 bases and J gave up 11 bases, with 10 bases separating them. CDR1 and CDR2 from the germline V gene are SGDLS and YYNGEE. The CDR3 contains 11 residues. The CDR3 DNA follows: TGTGCCAGCAGCCTCCAGGGCCAGCAGTTCTTC. Its translation: CASSLQGQQFF.

This clonotype showed up just a few times. CDR3 in amino acids: CASSWGQGEQFF. CDR3 in DNA: TGCGCCAGCAGCTGGGGACAGGGAGAGCAGTTCTTC. The chain employs TRBV4-1 and TRBJ2-1; TRBD1 agrees at 9 bases. V trimming: 5 bases; J trimming: 10 bases; junction bases outside the gene matches: 3. The CDR3 has 12 amino acids. Germline CDR1 reads MGHRA; CDR2 reads YSYEKL.

The chain employs TRBV10-3 and TRBJ1-5; D might be TRBD1 (6 bases). V lost 3 bases and J 6 bases, leaving 24 bases between the germline ends. Germline lookup yields CDR1 ENHRY and CDR2 SYGVKD. This CDR3 has 18 residues. CDR3 nucleotides: TGTGCCATCAGTGACCGGCCGATTGGGGGCAAGCTTGGTCAGCCCCAGCATTTT. Translation: CAISDRPIGGKLGQPQHF.

CDR3 in amino acids: CASSFGADLRQVGGLTEAFF. CDR3 in DNA: TGCGCCAGCAGCTTTGGGGCTGACCTCCGACAGGTCGGAGGACTCACTGAAGCTTTCTTT. J is TRBJ1-1 and V is TRBV5-1; tentative D call: TRBD1 (6 bases). Germline V gene lookup returns CDR1 SGHRS and CDR2 YFSETQ. Deletions cut 2 bases from V and 4 bases from J, with 30 bases between. This CDR3 comprises 20 residues.

The V call is TRBV10-3, the J call TRBJ1-3; TRBD1 matches at 8 bases. Germline trimming cut 6 bases from V and 0 bases from J; bases unmatched to any gene: 4. Germline V gives CDR1 ENHRY, CDR2 SYGVKD. The CDR3 runs 15 residues. CDR3 DNA sequence: TGTGCCATCAGAGGGACAGGCGCCTCTGGAAACACCATATATTTT. Its protein product is CAIRGTGASGNTIYF.

The gene calls are TRBV29-1 and TRBJ2-1; 12 bases fit TRBD2. V shed 4 bases and J 7 bases; nucleotides not matched to a gene: 5. The V gene's germline CDR1 is SQVTM and CDR2 ANQGSEA. This CDR3 spans 14 amino acids. The CDR3 loop is CSVGTSGDQNEQFF. DNA of the CDR3: TGCAGCGTTGGGACTAGCGGGGACCAAAATGAGCAGTTCTTC.

The chain couples TRBV12-3 or TRBV12-4 to TRBJ1-1; D is ambiguous. The CDR3 totals 13 residues. The V end lost 3 bases, the J end lost 5 bases, and 10 bases lay between the germline ends. The CDR3 DNA is TGTGCCAGCAGTTTTCAGGCGGGGACTGAAGCTTTCTTT. Amino acids: CASSFQAGTEAFF.

The chain carries TRBV18 and TRBJ1-1, with 8 positions matching TRBD1. The length of the CDR3 is 13 residues. Germline V CDR1 and CDR2: KGHSH, LQKENI. The ends lost 6 bases at V and 6 bases at J; junction bases unmatched: 6. The CDR3 region is CASSVDRGAEAFF. Here the CDR3 DNA reads TGTGCCAGCTCCGTAGACAGGGGTGCTGAAGCTTTCTTT.

This clonotype was observed a single time. The conserved phenylalanine or tryptophan is not found at the CDR3 terminus, so this likely reflects a read error. No DNA is shown, since the ends of the CDR3 on it are uncertain; the CDR3 is the one TCRdb lists. The chain uses TRBV3-1 and TRBJ2-5; no check of the table's D call, TRBD1, against the DNA was made. The CDR3 is 12 residues long, ends included. In germline, CDR1 is LGHDT, CDR2 YNNKEL (reference sequence). CDR3 in amino acids: CASSLNGGQLGY.

On this clonotype itself: The germline gene is not matched at one end of the junction; a read error may be the cause. The rearrangement uses TRBV6-1 and TRBJ2-2; TRBD1 might be the D (6 bases). Per germline, CDR1 MNHNS and CDR2 SASEGT. This CDR3 region has 14 residues. The DNA for the CDR3 is TGTGCCAGCGGTGAGCCTCACAGGGCCGGGGAGCTGTTTTTT. This gives the protein CASGEPHRAGELFF.

V usage is TRBV7-9 and J usage is TRBJ2-5; tentative D call: TRBD1 (6 bases). With 3 bases removed from V and 5 bases from J, the gap between germline ends came to 13 bases. CDR1 is SEHNR, CDR2 FQNEAQ, per germline (reference sequence). The length of the CDR3 is 14 residues. Here the CDR3 DNA reads TGTGCCAGCAGCTTTGGACAGACGAGGGAGACCCAGTACTTC. Amino acid sequence: CASSFGQTRETQYF.

This clonotype was seen only a few times. V usage is TRBV7-9 and J usage is TRBJ2-7; D may be TRBD2 (5 bases). Deletions cut 5 bases from V and 6 bases from J, with 14 bases between. Germline V gene lookup returns CDR1 SEHNR and CDR2 FQNEAQ (reference sequence). The CDR3 extends over 13 amino acids. The CDR3 DNA sequence: TGTGCCAGCAGCAGTAGCTCGGCGGGCGAGCAGTACTTC. Translating it yields CASSSSSAGEQYF.